The entry below describes one TCR beta chain. The data are from a study of control samples from healthy donors and cancer patients. This table comes from immunoSEQ multiplex PCR, and its TCRdb copy is limited to in-frame clones, with some not included. The data hold approximately 150,000 clones, with around 94% observed a single time. CDR1 LGHNA and CDR2 YSLEER come from the germline V gene. The CDR3 extends over 18 amino acids. V was clipped by 1 base and J by 4 bases, with 21 bases between them. The TCR was taken from a man aged 35 to 55 in good health. The sequenced sample was blood. This sequence joins TRBV4-3 and TRBJ2-3, with no clear D. CDR3 protein: CASSQVTPTVDASDTQYF. The CDR3 nucleotides read TGCGCCAGCAGCCAAGTAACCCCGACCGTGGACGCATCAGATACGCAGTATTTT.